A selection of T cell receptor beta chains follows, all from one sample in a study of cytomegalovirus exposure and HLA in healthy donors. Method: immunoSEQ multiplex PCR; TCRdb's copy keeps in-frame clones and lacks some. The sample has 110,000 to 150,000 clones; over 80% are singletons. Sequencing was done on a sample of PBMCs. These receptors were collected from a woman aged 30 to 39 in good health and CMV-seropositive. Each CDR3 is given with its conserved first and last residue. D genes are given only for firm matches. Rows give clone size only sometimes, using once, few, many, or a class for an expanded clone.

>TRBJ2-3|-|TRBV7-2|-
TGTGCCAGCAGCTTATACGGGGGAAGGACAGATACGCAGTATTTT
CASSLYGGRTDTQYF
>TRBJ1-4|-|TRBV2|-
TGTGCCAGCAGTGTAAGGGGTGTAGGGAATGAAAAACTGTTTTTT
CASSVRGVGNEKLFF
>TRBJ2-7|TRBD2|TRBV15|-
TGTGCCACCAGCAGATTCCCATTCTTGACTAGCGGGAGGTCCAACGAGCAGTACTTC
CATSRFPFLTSGRSNEQYF
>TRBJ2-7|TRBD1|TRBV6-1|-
TGTGCCAGCAGCCTCCTGGGACAGGGGGACTACGAGCAGTACTTC
CASSLLGQGDYEQYF
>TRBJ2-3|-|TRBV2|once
TGTGCCAGCAGTGAAGGGGACTCAACCATTAGTGATACGCAGTATTTT
CASSEGDSTISDTQYF
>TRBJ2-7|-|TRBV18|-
TGTGCCAGCTCACCACCGGGGCGGGGCTCCTACGAGCAGTACTTC
CASSPPGRGSYEQYF
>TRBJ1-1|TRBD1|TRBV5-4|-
TGTGCCAGCAGCCCGACAGGGGGGAATGCTGAAGCTTTCTTT
CASSPTGGNAEAFF
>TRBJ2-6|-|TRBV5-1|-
TGCGCCAGCACACAGAACTCTGGGGCCAACGTCCTGACTTTC
CASTQNSGANVLTF
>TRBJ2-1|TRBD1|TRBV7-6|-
TGTGCCAGCAGCTTAGGTGGGGGGACAGGGGGCTACAATGAGCAGTTCTTC
CASSLGGGTGGYNEQFF
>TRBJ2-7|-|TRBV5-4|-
TGTGCCAGCAGCCCCCCTGGCGGCACTTACGAGCAGTACTTC
CASSPPGGTYEQYF
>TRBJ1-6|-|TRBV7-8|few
TGTGCCAGCAGCTTAATTCTGCGAAATTCACCCCTCCACTTT
CASSLILRNSPLHF
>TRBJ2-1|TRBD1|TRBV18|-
TGTGCCAGCTCACCTTGGACAGGTTCCTACAATGAGCAGTTCTTC
CASSPWTGSYNEQFF
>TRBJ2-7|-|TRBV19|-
TGTGCCAGTAGGGGGGCGCCGGTTGGCGAGCAGTACTTC
CASRGAPVGEQYF
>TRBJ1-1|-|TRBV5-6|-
TGTGCCAGCAGTCTTCCAGTGGGCGAAGCTTTCTTT
CASSLPVGEAFF
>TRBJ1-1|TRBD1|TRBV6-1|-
TGTGCCAGCAGTTTACAGGGGCGACTCACTGAAGCTTTCTTT
CASSLQGRLTEAFF
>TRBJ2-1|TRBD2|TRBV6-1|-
TGTGCCAGCAGTGAAACGGTGACTAGCGGCTACAATGAGCAGTTCTTC
CASSETVTSGYNEQFF
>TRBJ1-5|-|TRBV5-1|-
TGCGCCAGCAGCTTGGAGAGCTCCGGGGCCCAGCATTTT
CASSLESSGAQHF
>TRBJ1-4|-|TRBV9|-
TGTGCCAGCAGCGTGGGCCCAGAGAATGAAAAACTGTTTTTT
CASSVGPENEKLFF
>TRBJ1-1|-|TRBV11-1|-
TGTGCCAGCAGCTTAGCGCGGGAGGGCTCAATGAACACTGAAGCTTTCTTT
CASSLAREGSMNTEAFF
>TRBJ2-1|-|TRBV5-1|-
TGCGCCAGCAGCTTCGTGTCAGACTCCTACAATGAGCAGTTCTTC
CASSFVSDSYNEQFF
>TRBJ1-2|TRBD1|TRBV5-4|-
TGTGCCAGCAGCTTTGGACAGGGATCTCCTGGCTACACCTTC
CASSFGQGSPGYTF
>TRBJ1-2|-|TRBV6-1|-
TGTGCCAGCAGTGAACGGGGGGCAGGTGGCTACACCTTC
CASSERGAGGYTF
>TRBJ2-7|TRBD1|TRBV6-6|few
TGTGCCAGCCGAGGACAGGGGGTTTACGAGCAGTACTTC
CASRGQGVYEQYF